This T cell receptor (beta chain) was observed in a study of T cell responses to AZD1222 COVID-19 vaccine. Broader study findings: Donors in the cohort were predominantly white British and more often female, and clonal diversity was possibly underestimated.

V gave up 1 base and J gave up 2 bases, with 15 bases separating them. Germline values: CDR1 SGHVS, CDR2 FQNEAQ. The CDR3 totals 17 residues. Using immunoSEQ multiplex PCR, the repertoire was profiled, and TCRdb retains in-frame clones only, with some absent. The sample includes about 25,000 clones, roughly 84% of them seen just once. As to this clone: Its cognate antigen is unknown.

The chain links TRBV7-8 to TRBJ2-1; D is perhaps TRBD1 (5 bases). This receptor was obtained from an adult who received the AZD1222 COVID-19 vaccine. The sample consisted of peripheral blood, taken 28 days after the second AZD1222 dose. The CDR3 DNA sequence: TGTGCCAGCAGCTTAGACAGCCGGTGGGGCACCTACAATGAGCAGTTCTTC. Protein sequence: CASSLDSRWGTYNEQFF.